The 9 T cell receptor beta chains below all came from one sample that was sequenced in a study of blood T cells in healthy people across ages. The authors ran a second PCR of roughly 7 to 11 cycles using a sample-barcoded 5' primer and a J-beta primer mix. TCRdb redid the calling of the 5' RACE reads with MiXCR, one entry per CDR3 protein. The sample gives 800,000 or so distinct CDR3 sequences, 35% to 50% of which show up once; 15% to 20% is in the top ten. The material sequenced was blood. The receptor set was obtained from an elderly man in good health.

The chain is built from TRBV5-1 and TRBJ2-5, with D possibly called TRBD1 or TRBD2 (5 bases each). The CDR3 has 17 residues. V lost 0 bases and J lost 11, with 26 bases in between. Per germline, CDR1 SGHRS and CDR2 YFSETQ. The chain's CDR3 is CASSLGQWGNIGNEQYF. Written as DNA, the CDR3 is TGCGCCAGCAGCTTGGGACAGTGGGGGAATATCGGCAATGAGCAGTACTTC.

The V and J genes are TRBV7-2 and TRBJ2-5; D uncertain. CDR1 and CDR2 (germline): SGHTA, FQGNSA. CDR3 size: 15 residues. V shed 0 bases and J shed 10 bases, with 18 bases lying between them. The CDR3 DNA reads TGTGCCAGCAGCTTAGCCTCTAATGGGCGAGTAGGCCAGTACTTC. Translated: CASSLASNGRVGQYF.

This clonotype was detected many times. V gene TRBV29-1 combines with J gene TRBJ2-5; 7 bases fit TRBD1. Germline assignment: CDR1 SQVTM and CDR2 ANQGSEA. This CDR3 is built from 13 residues. V lost 4 bases to trimming and J lost 3 bases; unmatched junction nucleotides: 5. In nucleotides, the CDR3 is TGCAGCGTTGGACCAGGGGGAGAAGAGACCCAGTACTTC. Amino acids: CSVGPGGEETQYF.

The chain carries TRBV5-1 and TRBJ2-7; 7 bases are a match to TRBD2. Germline assignment: CDR1 SGHRS and CDR2 YFSETQ. V trimming: 0 bases; J trimming: 7 bases; junction bases outside the gene matches: 13. This CDR3 has 16 amino acids. The CDR3, as DNA: TGCGCCAGCAGCTTGGATTTTCAGCGGGATTACAATGAGCAGTACTTC. The encoded protein is CASSLDFQRDYNEQYF.

This clonotype appeared many times. A read error is possible here, since a much larger clone lies one base away. The rearrangement uses TRBV11-1 and TRBJ2-5; D is perhaps TRBD2 (6 bases). CDR1 is SGHAT, CDR2 FQDESV, per germline (reference sequence). The CDR3 covers 14 residues. V was pared by 1 base and J by 11 bases, with 17 bases between. The CDR3 reads CASSLGDSALEQYF. The CDR3, as DNA: TGTGCCAGCAGCTTAGGGGACTCCGCGCTGGAGCAGTACTTC.

This clonotype was counted a few times. Written as DNA, the CDR3 is TGCAGTGCTCCGGGTGTTACAGAGACCCAGTACTTC. Translated, it gives CSAPGVTETQYF. The chain employs TRBV20-1 and TRBJ2-5; no reliable D call. CDR1 is DFQATT, CDR2 SNEGSKA, per germline (reference sequence). The CDR3 is made up of 12 amino acids. Trimming left V 5 bases short and J 4 bases short, with 11 bases between.

In its sample, this clonotype was seen a few times. This sequence may be a read error, since a much larger clone differs from it by one base. The chain recombines TRBV12-3 or TRBV12-4 with TRBJ2-5; no clear D. Trimming left V 6 bases short and J 5 bases short, with 10 bases between. The CDR3 is 12 amino acids. The CDR3: CASSQNLETQYF. As DNA, the CDR3 is TGTGCCAGCAGCCAAAATTTGGAGACCCAGTACTTC.

The table lists this clonotype with a few counts. The chain has TRBV6-2 or TRBV6-3 and TRBJ2-7, with TRBD2 matching 10 bases. J was trimmed by 2 bases and V by 6 bases; bases with no gene match: 10. This CDR3 has 16 residues. CDR1 is MNHEY and CDR2 is SVGEGT in the germline V gene. DNA of the CDR3: TGTGCCAGCAGAAGCCCCCCTAGCGGGAGAACCTACGAGCAGTACTTC. Its protein is CASRSPPSGRTYEQYF.

CDR3: CASSLRGGGGGTEAFF. CDR3 nucleotide sequence: TGTGCCAGCAGTTTAAGGGGTGGAGGGGGAGGCACTGAAGCTTTCTTT. The genes are TRBV27 and TRBJ1-1; weak D call: TRBD1 (6 bases). The CDR3 is 16 amino acids. CDR1 is MNHEY and CDR2 is SMNVEV in the germline V gene (reference sequence). Trimming shortened V by 2 bases and J by 4 bases, and 17 bases separated the two germline ends.